These 13 T cell receptor beta chains were all obtained from the same sample, sequenced in a study of T cells in Graves' hyperthyroidism and ophthalmopathy (dated by TCRdb to the late 2010s). Receptor amplification or capture employed multiplex PCR. Sequencer: Illumina HiSeq 2000. The TCR beta CDR3 regions were amplified from the RNA transcripts. A first-round RT-PCR of the TCR CDR3 used the HTBI primer set with the Qiagen OneStep RT-PCR kit. Through fastp at Q25 and MiXCR, TCRdb rebuilt clones from the public reads, retaining in-frame beta chains. CDR3 protein duplicates are merged, each entry listing the most common genes and DNA. The sample table contains around 540,000 distinct CDR3 sequences; only one count was recorded for approximately 16% of them. Jointly, the top ten make up 25% to 30% of the sample. Sequenced sample: blood. The receptors originated from a woman aged 30 to 39 with Graves' ophthalmopathy.

This chain uses TRBV9 with TRBJ2-7, with unresolved D. V was trimmed by 1 base and J by 4 bases, leaving 18 bases between them. CDR1 and CDR2 from the germline V gene are SGDLS and YYNGEE. There are 16 residues in the CDR3. The CDR3 region is CASSVSSWRGKYEQYF. CDR3 sequence (DNA): TGTGCCAGCAGCGTAAGTAGCTGGCGTGGAAAATACGAGCAGTACTTC.

This chain uses TRBV6-1 with TRBJ1-5; weak D call: TRBD1 (5 bases). V was cut by 6 bases and J by 5 bases, with 20 bases left in between. The CDR3 consists of 16 residues. CDR1 is MNHNS, CDR2 SASEGT, per germline. DNA for the CDR3: TGTGCCAGCAGCTCGGCGGGGGTAATGAATTATCAGCCCCAGCATTTT. Translating it yields CASSSAGVMNYQPQHF.

The chain recombines TRBV11-2 with TRBJ1-1, with D unresolved. Between the trimmed V and J ends, which lost 8 bases and 6 bases, there was a span of 13 bases. Germline V gives CDR1 SGHAT, CDR2 FQNNGV. The CDR3 covers 12 residues. As DNA, the CDR3 is TGTGCCAGCGGCTCACATAGTCCTGAAGCTTTCTTT. As protein: CASGSHSPEAFF.

This clonotype came up a few times. The V gene is TRBV12-3 or TRBV12-4, the J gene TRBJ2-3, with D uncertain. Between the trimmed V and J ends, which lost 6 bases and 0 bases, there was a span of 10 bases. The CDR3 length is 14 residues. The CDR3 loop is CASRDGPSTDTQYF. For the CDR3, the DNA is TGTGCCAGCAGGGATGGACCTAGCACAGATACGCAGTATTTT.

In its sample, this clonotype was seen many times. This sequence joins TRBV4-3 and TRBJ2-3; 8 bases are a match to TRBD2. CDR1 and CDR2 from the germline V gene are LGHNA and YSLEER. J gave up 4 bases and V 0 bases, and 9 bases lay outside the gene matches. The CDR3 loop spans 17 amino acids. The CDR3 DNA is TGCGCCAGCAGCCAAGAAGGACAGCGGGAGAACCCAGATACGCAGTATTTT. It yields the protein CASSQEGQRENPDTQYF.

The genes are TRBV28 and TRBJ2-2, with 9 bases lining up with TRBD2. V trimming: 6 bases; J trimming: 5 bases; junction bases outside the gene matches: 10. The germline V gene encodes CDR1 MDHEN and CDR2 SYDVKM. CDR3 size: 16 residues. The CDR3 spells CASRTTSGITTGELFF. The CDR3 coding sequence is TGTGCCAGCAGGACGACTAGCGGAATCACTACCGGGGAGCTGTTTTTT.

This clonotype was counted a few times. V usage is TRBV10-3 and J usage is TRBJ2-1, with D perhaps TRBD1 or TRBD2 (5 bases each). CDR1 and CDR2 from the germline V gene are ENHRY and SYGVKD. There are 14 residues in the CDR3. V gave up 3 bases and J gave up 8 bases, with 14 bases separating them. CDR3 DNA sequence: TGTGCCATCAGTGAAGAGGGGCTAGGGGATGAGCAGTTCTTC. Protein product: CAISEEGLGDEQFF.

Notes on this clonotype: Germline and junction disagree at one end, which may indicate a read error. J is TRBJ2-7 and V is TRBV11-2; D unclear. This CDR3 has 15 amino acids. Germline V gene data show CDR1 as SGHAT and CDR2 as FQNNGV. The CDR3 here is CASSQEVGRPYEQYF. The CDR3 bases are TGCGCCAGCAGCCAAGAAGTAGGCAGGCCATACGAGCAGTACTTC.

This clonotype was detected many times. V and J are TRBV20-1 and TRBJ2-7; D remains ambiguous. Trimming took 0 bases from V and 3 from J, leaving 9 bases between them. This CDR3 region has 13 residues. Per the germline V gene, CDR1 is DFQATT and CDR2 is SNEGSKA (reference sequence). The DNA of the CDR3 is TGCAGTGCTAGAGAAGAAAACCACTACGAGCAGTACTTC. Translating it yields CSAREENHYEQYF.

In this sample, this clonotype turned up a few times. The chain links TRBV5-8 to TRBJ1-2, with TRBD1 matching 8 bases. Germline CDR1 and CDR2: SGHTS and YDEGEE. The CDR3 sequence is 14 residues long. V trimming: 4 bases; J trimming: 5 bases; junction bases outside the gene matches: 7. The CDR3 nucleotides read TGTGCCAGCAGCGTTGGACAGGGACCATATGGCTACACCTTC. The encoded protein is CASSVGQGPYGYTF.

The chain recombines TRBV27 with TRBJ1-6; D call uncertain. The V end lost 3 bases, the J end lost 9 bases, and 15 bases lay between the germline ends. The CDR3 spans 15 residues. From germline, CDR1 is MNHEY and CDR2 SMNVEV (reference sequence). The CDR3 is CASSLGNTGGSPLHF. The CDR3 DNA is TGTGCCAGCAGTTTGGGCAACACTGGCGGTTCACCCCTCCACTTT.

This clonotype was observed a handful of times. The chain joins TRBV9 to TRBJ2-3; TRBD2 agrees at 14 bases. Trimming cost V 1 base and J 3 bases; bases outside gene matches: 7. The CDR3 is 18 amino acids. CDR1 SGDLS and CDR2 YYNGEE come from the germline V gene. The CDR3 here is CASSVRGLAGVVTDTQYF. DNA for the CDR3: TGTGCCAGCAGCGTAAGGGGACTAGCGGGAGTTGTTACAGATACGCAGTATTTT.

This clonotype was detected ten times or more. The J gene is TRBJ2-1, the V gene TRBV3-1; no definite D call. Between the trimmed V and J ends, which lost 3 bases and 8 bases, there was a span of 8 bases. This CDR3 region has 12 residues. Germline V lookup: CDR1 LGHDT, CDR2 YNNKEL (reference sequence). The DNA of the CDR3 is TGTGCCAGCAGCCAGGGCAGTGATGAGCAGTTCTTC. Translation: CASSQGSDEQFF.